This T cell receptor beta chain is from a study of cytotoxic CD8 clonotypes in ibrutinib-treated CLL. Study information: Overall, 25 or so responses were partial and 2 complete; following median around 70 months, around 15 patients stayed remitted and approximately 12 progressed.

Concerning this clone itself: The target antigen is unknown. One end of the junction fails to match germline, which may point to a read error.

Study observations and caveats: Clonality, elevated at ibrutinib response, dropped back toward baseline at progression. Clonotypes that were public were uncommon, and they contracted or stayed stable on treatment.

Profiled with immunoSEQ multiplex PCR; TCRdb holds only in-frame clones, not every one. The sample shows around 130,000 clones, approximately 81% of them seen only once. The CDR3 has 11 amino acids. In germline, CDR1 is KGHSH, CDR2 LQKENI. The rearrangement joins TRBV18 to TRBJ2-1, with D maybe TRBD2 (7 bases). The sequence was obtained from a human donor with chronic lymphocytic leukemia. The sequenced sample was PBMCs, obtained after 24 months of ibrutinib treatment. The CDR3 here is CASSPAGAQVF. In DNA, the CDR3 is TGTGCCAGCTCACCAGCGGGGGCGCAGGTCTTC.